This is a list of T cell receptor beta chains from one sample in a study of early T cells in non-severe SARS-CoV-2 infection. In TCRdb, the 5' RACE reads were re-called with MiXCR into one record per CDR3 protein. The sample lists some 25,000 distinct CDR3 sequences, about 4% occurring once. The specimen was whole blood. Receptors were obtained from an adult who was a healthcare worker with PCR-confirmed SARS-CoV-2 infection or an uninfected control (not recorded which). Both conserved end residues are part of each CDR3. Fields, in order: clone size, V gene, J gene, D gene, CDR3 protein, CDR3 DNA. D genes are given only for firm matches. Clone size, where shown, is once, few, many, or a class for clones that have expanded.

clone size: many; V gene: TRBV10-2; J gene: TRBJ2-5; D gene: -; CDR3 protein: CASGTPETQYF; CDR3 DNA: TGCGCCAGCGGGACTCCCGAGACCCAGTACTTC
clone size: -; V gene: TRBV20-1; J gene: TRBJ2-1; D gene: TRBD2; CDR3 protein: CSATRLARTDEQFF; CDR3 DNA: TGCAGTGCTACTCGACTAGCGCGGACGGATGAGCAGTTCTTC
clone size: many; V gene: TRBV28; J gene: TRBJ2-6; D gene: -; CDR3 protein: CASSFPHRLGWLSGANVLTF; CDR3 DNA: TGTGCCAGCAGTTTCCCACACAGGCTGGGCTGGCTCTCTGGGGCCAACGTCCTGACTTTC
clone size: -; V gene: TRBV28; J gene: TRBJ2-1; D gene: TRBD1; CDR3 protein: CASSSTDRGGNEQFF; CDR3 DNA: TGTGCCAGCAGTTCCACGGACAGGGGTGGGAATGAGCAGTTCTTC
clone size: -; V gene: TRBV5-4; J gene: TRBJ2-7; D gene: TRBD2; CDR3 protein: CASSSRLAGGIYKQYF; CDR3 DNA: TGTGCCAGCAGCTCCCGGTTAGCGGGAGGGATCTACAAGCAGTACTTC
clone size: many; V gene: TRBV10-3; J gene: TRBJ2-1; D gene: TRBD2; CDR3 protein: CAISPGLAGGPRNEQFF; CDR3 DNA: TGTGCCATCAGTCCCGGACTAGCGGGAGGGCCACGCAATGAGCAGTTCTTC
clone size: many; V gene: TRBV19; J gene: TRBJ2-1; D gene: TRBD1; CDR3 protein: CASSIGGQGAFEQFF; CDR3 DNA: TGTGCCAGTAGTATAGGGGGACAGGGGGCTTTTGAGCAGTTCTTC
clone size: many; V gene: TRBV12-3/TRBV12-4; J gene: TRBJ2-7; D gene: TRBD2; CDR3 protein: CASSLETAGRSYEQYF; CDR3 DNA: TGTGCCAGCAGTTTAGAAACAGCGGGGCGTTCCTACGAGCAGTACTTC
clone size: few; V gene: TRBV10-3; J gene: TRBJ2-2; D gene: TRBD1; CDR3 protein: CAIQGAGPNTGELFF; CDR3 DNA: TGTGCCATCCAGGGGGCAGGGCCGAACACCGGGGAGCTGTTTTTT
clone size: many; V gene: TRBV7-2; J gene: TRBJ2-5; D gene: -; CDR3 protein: CASSLGGRETQYF; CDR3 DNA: TGTGCCAGCAGCTTAGGTGGGAGAGAGACCCAGTACTTC
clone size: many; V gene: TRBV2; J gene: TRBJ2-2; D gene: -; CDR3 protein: CASSEVRNTGELFF; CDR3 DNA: TGTGCCAGCAGTGAAGTGCGGAACACCGGGGAGCTGTTTTTT
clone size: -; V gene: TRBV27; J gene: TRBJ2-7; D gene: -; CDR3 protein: CASSQPYEQYF; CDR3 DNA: TGTGCCAGCAGCCAACCCTACGAGCAGTACTTC
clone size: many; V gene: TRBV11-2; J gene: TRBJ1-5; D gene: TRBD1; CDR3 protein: CASSWSGTGNQPQHF; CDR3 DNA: TGTGCCAGCAGCTGGTCGGGGACAGGGAATCAGCCCCAGCATTTT
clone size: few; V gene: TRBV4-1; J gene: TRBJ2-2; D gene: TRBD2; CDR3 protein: CASGGDGGELFF; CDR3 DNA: TGCGCCAGCGGGGGGGACGGCGGGGAGCTGTTTTTT
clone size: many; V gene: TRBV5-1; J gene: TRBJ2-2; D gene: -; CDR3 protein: CASSLTGNTGELFF; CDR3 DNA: TGCGCCAGCAGCTTAACAGGGAACACCGGGGAGCTGTTTTTT
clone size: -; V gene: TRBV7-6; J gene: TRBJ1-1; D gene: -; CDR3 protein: CASSSMVRNTEAFF; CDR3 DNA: TGTGCCAGCAGCTCCATGGTCCGGAACACTGAAGCTTTCTTT
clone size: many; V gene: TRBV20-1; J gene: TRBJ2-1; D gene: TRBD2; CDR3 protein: CSAEPPGTSGRENEQFF; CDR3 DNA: TGCAGTGCGGAACCCCCGGGGACTAGCGGGAGAGAAAATGAGCAGTTCTTC
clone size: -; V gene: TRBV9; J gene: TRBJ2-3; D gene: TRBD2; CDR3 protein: CASSDSPTSGRWDTQYF; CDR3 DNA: TGTGCCAGCAGCGATAGCCCCACCAGCGGGAGATGGGATACGCAGTATTTT
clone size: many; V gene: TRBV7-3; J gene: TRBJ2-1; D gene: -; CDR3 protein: CASSRLGTLSEQFF; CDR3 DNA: TGTGCCAGCAGCCGCCTAGGTACCCTCAGTGAGCAGTTCTTC
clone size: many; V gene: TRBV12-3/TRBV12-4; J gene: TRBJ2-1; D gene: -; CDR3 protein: CASSLGGNRNEQFF; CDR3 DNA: TGTGCCAGCAGTTTAGGAGGGAATAGAAATGAGCAGTTCTTC
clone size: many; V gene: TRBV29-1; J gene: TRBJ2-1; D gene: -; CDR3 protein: CSCLGGQPTSYNEQFF; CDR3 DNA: TGCAGCTGTCTTGGAGGGCAGCCAACCTCCTACAATGAGCAGTTCTTC
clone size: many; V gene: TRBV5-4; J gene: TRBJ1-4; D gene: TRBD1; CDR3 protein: CASSPDRGRNEKLFF; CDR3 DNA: TGTGCCAGCAGCCCGGACAGGGGAAGAAATGAAAAACTGTTTTTT
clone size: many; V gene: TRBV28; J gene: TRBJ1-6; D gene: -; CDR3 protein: CASRPLRVSPLHF; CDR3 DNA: TGTGCCAGCAGGCCATTAAGGGTGTCACCCCTCCACTTT
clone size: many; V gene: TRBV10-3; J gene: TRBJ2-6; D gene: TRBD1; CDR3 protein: CAISESRTGEGPSGANVLTF; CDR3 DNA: TGTGCCATCAGTGAGTCACGGACAGGAGAGGGACCCTCTGGGGCCAACGTCCTGACTTTC
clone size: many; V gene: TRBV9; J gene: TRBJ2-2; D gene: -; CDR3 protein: CASSPQGRLNTGELFF; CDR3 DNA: TGTGCCAGCAGCCCGCAGGGCCGGCTAAACACCGGGGAGCTGTTTTTT
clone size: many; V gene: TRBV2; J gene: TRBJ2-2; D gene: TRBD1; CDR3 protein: CASSGSNRGYGGELFF; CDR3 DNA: TGTGCCAGCAGTGGGTCAAACAGGGGATATGGCGGGGAGCTGTTTTTT
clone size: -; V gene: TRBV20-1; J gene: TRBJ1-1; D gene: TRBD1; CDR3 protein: CSAVRGSGAGAFF; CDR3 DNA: TGCAGTGCTGTCAGGGGGTCCGGGGCCGGAGCTTTCTTT
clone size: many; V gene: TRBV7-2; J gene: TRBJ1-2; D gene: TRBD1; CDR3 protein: CASSFGQVYGYTF; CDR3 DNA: TGTGCCAGCAGCTTCGGACAGGTTTATGGCTACACCTTC
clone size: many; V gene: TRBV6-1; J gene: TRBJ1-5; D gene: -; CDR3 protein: CASEVWVNQPQHF; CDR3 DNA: TGTGCCAGCGAGGTTTGGGTGAATCAGCCCCAGCATTTT
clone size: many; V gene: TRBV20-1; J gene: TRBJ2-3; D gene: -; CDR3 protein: CSARDVTKGGTDTQYF; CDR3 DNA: TGCAGTGCTAGAGATGTGACAAAAGGGGGCACAGATACGCAGTATTTT
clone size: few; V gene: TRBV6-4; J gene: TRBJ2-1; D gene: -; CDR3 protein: CASSDSGLAGGANEQFF; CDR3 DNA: TGTGCCAGCAGTGACTCGGGCTTGGCGGGTGGCGCCAATGAGCAGTTCTTC